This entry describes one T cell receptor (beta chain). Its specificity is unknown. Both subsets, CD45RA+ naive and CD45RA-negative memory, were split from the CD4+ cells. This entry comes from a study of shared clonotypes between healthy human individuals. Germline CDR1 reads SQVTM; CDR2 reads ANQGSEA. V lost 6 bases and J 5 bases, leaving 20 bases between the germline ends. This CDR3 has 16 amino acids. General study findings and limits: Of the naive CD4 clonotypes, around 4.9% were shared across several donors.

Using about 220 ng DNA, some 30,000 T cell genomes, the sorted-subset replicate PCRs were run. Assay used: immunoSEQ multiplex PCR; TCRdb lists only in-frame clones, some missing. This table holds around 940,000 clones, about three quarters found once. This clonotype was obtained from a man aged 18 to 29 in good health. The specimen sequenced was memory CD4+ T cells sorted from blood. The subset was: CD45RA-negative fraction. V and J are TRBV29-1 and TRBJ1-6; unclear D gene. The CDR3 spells CSVPILPKADNSPLHF. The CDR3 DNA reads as TGCAGCGTCCCGATTCTCCCCAAGGCGGATAATTCACCCCTCCACTTT. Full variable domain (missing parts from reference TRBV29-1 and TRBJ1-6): SAVISQKPSRDICQRGTSLTIQCQVDSQVTMMFWYRQQPGQSLTLIATANQGSEATYESGFVIDKFPISRPNLTFSTLTVSNMSPEDSSIYLCSVPILPKADNSPLHFGNGTRLTVT.